The T cell receptor beta chain under discussion was sequenced for a study of blood T cell repertoires in COVID-19. CDR1 and CDR2 from the germline V gene are SNHLY and FYNNEI. The CDR3 has 14 amino acids. V shed 5 bases, J shed 4 bases, and the junction held 4 bases outside the gene matches. Generated by immunoSEQ multiplex PCR, the TCRdb table keeps only in-frame clones and is missing some. The table includes 100,000 to 150,000 clones, under 80% detected once. The sequence was collected from a man aged 50-60 years with acute or convalescent COVID-19. The chain carries TRBV2 and TRBJ2-3, with 9 bases fitting TRBD1. The source material was peripheral blood. The CDR3 region is CASSQDRGADTQYF. For the CDR3, the DNA is TGTGCCAGCAGTCAGGACAGGGGAGCAGATACGCAGTATTTT.